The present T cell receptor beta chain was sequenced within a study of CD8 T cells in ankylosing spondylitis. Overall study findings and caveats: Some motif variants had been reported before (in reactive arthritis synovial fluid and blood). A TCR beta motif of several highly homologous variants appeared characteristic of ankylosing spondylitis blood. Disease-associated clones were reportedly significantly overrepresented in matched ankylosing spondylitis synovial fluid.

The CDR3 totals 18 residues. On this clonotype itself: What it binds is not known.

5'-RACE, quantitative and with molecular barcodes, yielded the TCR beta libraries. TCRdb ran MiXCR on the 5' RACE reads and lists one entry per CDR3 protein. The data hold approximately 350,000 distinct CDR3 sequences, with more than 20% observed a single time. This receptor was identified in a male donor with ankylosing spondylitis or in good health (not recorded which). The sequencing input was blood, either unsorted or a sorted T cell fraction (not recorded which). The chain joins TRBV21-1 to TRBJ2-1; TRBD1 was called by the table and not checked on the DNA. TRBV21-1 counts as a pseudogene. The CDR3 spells CASRATGGIRNSYNEQFF. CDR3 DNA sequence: TGTGCCAGCAGGGCCACAGGGGGAATCAGAAACTCCTACAATGAGCAGTTCTTC.